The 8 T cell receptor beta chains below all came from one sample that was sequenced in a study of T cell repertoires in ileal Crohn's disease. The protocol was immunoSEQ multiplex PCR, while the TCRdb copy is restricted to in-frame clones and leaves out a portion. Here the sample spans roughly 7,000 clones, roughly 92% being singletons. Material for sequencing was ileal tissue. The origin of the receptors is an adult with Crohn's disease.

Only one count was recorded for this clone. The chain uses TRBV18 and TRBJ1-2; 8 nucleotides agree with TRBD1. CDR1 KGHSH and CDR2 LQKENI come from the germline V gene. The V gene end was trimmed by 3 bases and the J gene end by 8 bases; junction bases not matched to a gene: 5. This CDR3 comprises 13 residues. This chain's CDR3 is CASSPGTGGGYTF. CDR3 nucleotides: TGTGCCAGCTCACCCGGGACAGGCGGAGGCTACACCTTC. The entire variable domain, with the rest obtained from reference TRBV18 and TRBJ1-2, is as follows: NAGVMQNPRHLVRRRGQEARLRCSPMKGHSHVYWYRQLPEEGLKFMVYLQKENIIDESGMPKERFSAEFPKEGPSILRIQQVVRGDSAAYFCASSPGTGGGYTFGSGTRLTVV.

The CDR3 DNA is TGTGCCAGCAGCTCTATAACAGGGCTCGAGCAGTACTTC. Amino acid sequence: CASSSITGLEQYF. The chain has TRBV7-2 and TRBJ2-7; D might be TRBD1 (6 bases). Trimming removed 4 bases at V and 6 bases at J, with 13 bases between. This CDR3 contains 13 residues. CDR1 SGHTA and CDR2 FQGNSA come from the germline V gene.

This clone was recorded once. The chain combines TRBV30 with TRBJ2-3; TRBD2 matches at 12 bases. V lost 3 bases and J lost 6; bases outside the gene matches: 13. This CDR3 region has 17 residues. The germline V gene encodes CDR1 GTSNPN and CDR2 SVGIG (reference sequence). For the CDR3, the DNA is TGTGCCTGGAGGAAGGGGTCTAGCGGGAGGGCCTCGGATACGCAGTATTTT. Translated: CAWRKGSSGRASDTQYF.

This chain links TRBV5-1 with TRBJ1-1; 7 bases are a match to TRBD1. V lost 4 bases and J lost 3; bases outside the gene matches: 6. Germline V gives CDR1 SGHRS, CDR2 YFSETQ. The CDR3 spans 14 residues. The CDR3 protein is CASSADRLDTEAFF. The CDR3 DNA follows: TGCGCCAGCAGCGCGGACAGGTTGGACACTGAAGCTTTCTTT.

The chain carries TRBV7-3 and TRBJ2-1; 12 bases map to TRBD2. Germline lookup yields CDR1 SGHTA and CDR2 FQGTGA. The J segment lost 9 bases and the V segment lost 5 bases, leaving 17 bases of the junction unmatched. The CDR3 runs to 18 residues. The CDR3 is CASSPGLAGPHRTIEQFF. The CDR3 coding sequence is TGTGCCAGCAGCCCTGGACTAGCGGGACCCCATCGAACAATTGAGCAGTTCTTC.

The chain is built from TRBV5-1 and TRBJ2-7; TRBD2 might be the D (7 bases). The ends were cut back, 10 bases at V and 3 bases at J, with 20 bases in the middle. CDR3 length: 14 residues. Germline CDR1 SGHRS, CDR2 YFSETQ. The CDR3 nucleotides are TGCGCCCACAGGGCGGGGGCCCTCTTCTACGAGCAGTACTTC. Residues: CAHRAGALFYEQYF.

The CDR3 is CASSYDPGQGYEQYF. The CDR3 nucleotides are TGTGCCAGCAGCTATGACCCGGGACAGGGCTACGAGCAGTACTTC. The rearrangement links TRBV5-4 to TRBJ2-7; 9 positions agree with TRBD1. The CDR3 is 15 residues long. V shed 3 bases, J shed 3 bases, and the junction held 7 bases outside the gene matches. Germline-derived CDR1 and CDR2 are SGHNT and YYREEE (reference sequence).

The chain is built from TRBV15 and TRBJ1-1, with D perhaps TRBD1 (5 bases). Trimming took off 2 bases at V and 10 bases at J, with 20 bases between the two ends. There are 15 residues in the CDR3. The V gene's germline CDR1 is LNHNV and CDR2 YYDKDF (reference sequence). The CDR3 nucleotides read TGTGCCACCAGCAGAAAAGGGACTACAGGTGTGGTAGCTTTCTTT. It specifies CATSRKGTTGVVAFF.